This TCR beta chain originates from a study of molecular identifiers for immune sequencing clone quantification (dated by TCRdb to about 2018). Describing the broader study: For a replicate experiment, the RNA from either roughly 18,000 or 92,000 naive CD8 T cells was divided into five aliquots, and four of those aliquots went on to sequencing. The study was a methods study using CD8 T cells to benchmark molecular-identifier clustering-based TCR repertoire sequencing (MIDCIRS) and TCR RNA copy counting. The paper as a whole reports these results and caveats: The sizes of highly expanded clones could end up underestimated when identical TCR molecules share a barcode. Modeling indicated about 3 TCR RNA copies recovered per cell, compared with about 9.4 by digital PCR, which implies a capture efficiency of about 27%. In CMV-specific effector cells, clones with more than 20 RNA copies accounted for over 99% of molecules, whereas in naive cells such clones accounted for under 1%. When barcode sub-clustering was omitted, TCR diversity was inflated by chimeric consensus sequences, with chimeras reaching as high as 47%. The naive libraries included spiked-in Jurkat TCR RNA (10 copies' worth), and this RNA is not part of the donor repertoire. Even against a background of about a million naive CD8 T cells, spiked-in Jurkat TCR RNA amounting to a single cell's worth was reported to be detectable.

Libraries of naive CD8 T cells were built from about 20,000 to 1,000,000 sorted cells, with 10%, 30% or 50% of the purified RNA used. On a BD FACSAria II, naive CD8 T cells were FACS-sorted as CD8+CD4-CCR7+CD45RA+ and collected into RLT Plus buffer. Nine to eleven TCR copies' worth of Jurkat RNA were spiked into roughly 17,000-1,100,000 naive CD8 T cell samples to test detection sensitivity. CD8 T cells were enriched with RosetteSep CD8+ T Cell Enrichment Cocktail and Ficoll-Paque, followed by ACK red cell lysis. As encoded in the germline V gene, CDR1 is MNHEY while CDR2 is SVGEGT. The CDR3 has 16 amino acids, counting the end cysteine and phenylalanine. Just the 48-base CDR3 DNA is kept, in frame starting at base 1. The V end loses 6 bases and the J end loses 4 bases, and a stretch of 21 bases separates them. Libraries were constructed by PCR. The reads were generated on an Illumina HiSeq 4000. Bulk TCR libraries were prepared as previously described, using TCR primers listed in Table S5. Total RNA was purified with the Qiagen AllPrep DNA/RNA kit. Reads from multiple sequencing runs of the same library were pooled before analysis. Under the source paper's analysis protocol: Reads were retained only if their TCR constant sequence matched exactly, and those retained reads were trimmed to 150 nt and grouped according to their 12-nt molecular barcodes. Reads in each barcode group were sub-clustered using a 15% Levenshtein threshold, and a quality-weighted consensus sequence was built for each RNA molecule. Non-functional sequences were excluded, and lower-count sequences lying one edit away from another sequence were also excluded. Barcode sub-clusters with fewer than 20% of the maximum read count were removed, based on fitting two negative binomial distributions. Starting from the raw public reads, TCRdb applied fastp trimming at Q25, assembled clones with MiXCR and retained in-frame beta chains. Every distinct CDR3 protein forms one entry, paired with its most common genes and DNA. Here the V and J calls rest on TCRdb's processing, not on the authors' analysis. The table for this sample lists 250,000 to 350,000 distinct CDR3 sequences; 20% to 25% of them were counted only once. 0.81% of the sample lies in the top ten.

This clonotype was observed a handful of times. Its specific antigen is unknown. Base qualities are not at hand, and no much larger clone is one base apart. Sequenced input: naive CD8+ T cells from blood, with Jurkat cell RNA spiked in. The label giving this sample's cell subset or site can be read as: FACS-sorted CD8+CD4-CCR7+CD45RA+ naive T cells. The chain is encoded by TRBV6-2 or TRBV6-3 joined to TRBJ2-5; the D call is possibly TRBD1 or TRBD2, each sharing 6 bases. This clonotype originated in a human donor in good health. Some libraries in this study had Jurkat cell RNA spiked in. CDR3 loop: CASSPLTGARGETQYF. In nucleotides, the sequence is TGTGCCAGCAGCCCTTTGACGGGGGCGCGGGGAGAGACCCAGTACTTC.